The rows below give T cell receptor beta chains drawn from one sample of a study of T-cell reconstitution after alpha-beta-depleted transplantation in children. A single record per CDR3 protein comes from TCRdb applying MiXCR to the PCR reads. The repertoire holds almost 250,000 distinct CDR3 sequences, roughly 26% seen once, with about 2.5% in the top ten. Specimen: PBMCs, collected before TCRalphabeta/CD19-depleted stem cell transplant. The receptors shown here come from a girl aged 2 to 9 with Fanconi anemia, due to receive a stem cell transplant. Each CDR3 is given with its conserved first and last residue. The order of the fields is V gene, clone size, J gene, CDR3 protein. For some rows the clone size is stated as once, few or many, or as a class when expanded; others skip it.

TRBV4-2	NA	TRBJ2-2	CASSQDRRRVTGELFF
TRBV11-2	NA	TRBJ2-2	CASSFTTVRNTGELFF
TRBV6-6	many	TRBJ2-1	CASSLLAHNEQFF
TRBV21-1	NA	TRBJ2-7	CASSKVPSGRDEQYF
TRBV4-2	many	TRBJ2-3	CASSQEKLAHTDTQYF
TRBV5-5	many	TRBJ2-7	CASSLRVLSGTASYEQYF
TRBV5-1	few	TRBJ2-3	CASSLDARESHTDTQYF
TRBV12-3/TRBV12-4	many	TRBJ2-1	CASSNGTGGNSTYNEQFF
TRBV20-1	many	TRBJ2-1	CSVRNEQFF
TRBV20-1	few	TRBJ1-6	CSATGRRGDNSPLHF
TRBV20-1	NA	TRBJ2-1	CSARVAGGIQFF
TRBV28	few	TRBJ1-5	CASRDQGGRVQPQHF
TRBV20-1	many	TRBJ2-5	CSLEPGGLQETQYF
TRBV11-1	NA	TRBJ2-1	CASSPTRWASGRSGFNEQFF